The clone carrying this T cell receptor (beta chain) was seen a few times. Its antigen is still unknown. The listed genes are named as in mouse. Cutaneous lymph node cells were pooled, and they were sorted using CD4, CD8alpha, NKG2D, NKG2ACE and other markers. The sample originates from a study of CD8+ T cells in alopecia areata. Sequencing templates came from extracted RNA that was reverse transcribed into cDNA. TCRdb's copy holds only in-frame clones and misses some; the assay was immunoSEQ multiplex PCR. The specimen has 270,000 or so clones, none found just once. Study results and limitations: Sharing of TCRs across patients appeared less clear than in mice, possibly for HLA-related reasons.

This clonotype was obtained from a C3H/HeJ mouse with alopecia areata. MHC haplotype of the mouse line: H2-k. The sample consisted of CD4+ T cells sorted from a lymph node.

The CDR3 DNA, read in part, is TGTGCCAGCAGCCACCGGGACAGGGGGCAAGGGGAC. This translates into CASSHRDRGQGD. The whole CDR3 sequence reads CASSHRDRGQGDTQYF. This rearrangement joins TRBV5 to TRBJ2-5; 12 nucleotides agree with TRBD1. The sequenced fragment ends 4 residues before the CDR3 boundary, so the rest is inferred from the germline J gene. The length of the CDR3 is 16 residues. CDR1 is LGHNA and CDR2 is YNLKQL in the germline V gene (reference sequence).